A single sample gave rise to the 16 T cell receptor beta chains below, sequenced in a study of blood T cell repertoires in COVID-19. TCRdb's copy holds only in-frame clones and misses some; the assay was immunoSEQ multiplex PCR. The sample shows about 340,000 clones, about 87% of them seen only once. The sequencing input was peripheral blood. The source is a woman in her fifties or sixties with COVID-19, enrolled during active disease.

CDR3 nucleotide sequence: TGTGCCACTCGCACCCGCGACAGGGCAGAAAAACTGTTTTTT. Translating it yields CATRTRDRAEKLFF. V and J are TRBV15 and TRBJ1-4; 7 bases agree with TRBD1. CDR3 size: 14 residues. Germline V CDR1 and CDR2: LNHNV, YYDKDF (reference sequence). The J segment lost 8 bases and the V segment lost 9 bases, leaving 12 bases of the junction unmatched.

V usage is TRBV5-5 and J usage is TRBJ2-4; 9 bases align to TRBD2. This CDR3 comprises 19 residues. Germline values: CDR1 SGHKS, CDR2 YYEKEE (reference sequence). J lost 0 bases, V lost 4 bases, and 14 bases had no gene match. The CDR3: CASSTLERGALGAKNIQYF. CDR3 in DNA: TGTGCCAGCAGCACCCTCGAGCGGGGGGCTCTGGGAGCCAAAAACATTCAGTACTTC.

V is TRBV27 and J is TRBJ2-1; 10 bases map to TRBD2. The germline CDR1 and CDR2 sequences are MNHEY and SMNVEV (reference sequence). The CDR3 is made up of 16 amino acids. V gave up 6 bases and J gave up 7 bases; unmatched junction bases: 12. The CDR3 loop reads CASSPSPAGGRNEQFF. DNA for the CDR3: TGTGCCAGCAGCCCTTCCCCAGCGGGAGGGCGGAATGAGCAGTTCTTC.

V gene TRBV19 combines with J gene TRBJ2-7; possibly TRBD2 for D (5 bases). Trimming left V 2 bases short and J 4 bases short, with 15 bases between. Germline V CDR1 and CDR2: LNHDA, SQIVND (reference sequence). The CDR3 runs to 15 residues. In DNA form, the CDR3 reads TGTGCCAGTAGTATACGTGCGGGTATCCCATACGAGCAGTACTTC. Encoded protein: CASSIRAGIPYEQYF.

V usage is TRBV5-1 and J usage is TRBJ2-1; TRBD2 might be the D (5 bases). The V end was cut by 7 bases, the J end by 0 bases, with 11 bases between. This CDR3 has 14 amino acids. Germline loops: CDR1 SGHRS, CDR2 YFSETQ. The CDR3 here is CASRPGNSYNEQFF. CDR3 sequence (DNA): TGCGCCAGCCGCCCGGGGAACTCCTACAATGAGCAGTTCTTC.

The CDR3 DNA is TGTGCCAGCAGCCGCGACAGGGTTGGCAAAAACATTCAGTACTTC. It translates to CASSRDRVGKNIQYF. The chain couples TRBV3-1 (or the pseudogene TRBV3-2) to TRBJ2-4; 7 bases line up with TRBD1. This CDR3 spans 15 amino acids. Trimming at V came to 4 bases and at J to 3 bases, leaving 6 bases not matched to a gene. Germline V gives CDR1 LGHDT, CDR2 YNNKEL (reference sequence).

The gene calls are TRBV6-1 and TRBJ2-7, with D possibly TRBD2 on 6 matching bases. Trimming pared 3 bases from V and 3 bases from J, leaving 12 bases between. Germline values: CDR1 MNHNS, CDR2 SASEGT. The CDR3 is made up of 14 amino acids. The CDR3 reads CASSDAGQIYEQYF. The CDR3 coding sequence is TGTGCCAGCAGTGATGCGGGGCAGATCTACGAGCAGTACTTC.

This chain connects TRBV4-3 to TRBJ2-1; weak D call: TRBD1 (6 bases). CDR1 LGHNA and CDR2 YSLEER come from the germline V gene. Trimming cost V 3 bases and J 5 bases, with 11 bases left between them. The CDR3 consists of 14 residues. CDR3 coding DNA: TGCGCCAGCAGCCATTCGGGACAAAACAATGAGCAGTTCTTC. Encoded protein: CASSHSGQNNEQFF.

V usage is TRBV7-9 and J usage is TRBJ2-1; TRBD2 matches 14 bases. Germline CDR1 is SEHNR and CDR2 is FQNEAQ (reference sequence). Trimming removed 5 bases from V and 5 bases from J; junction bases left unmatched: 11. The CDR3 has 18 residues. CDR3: CASSPGLAGAYRHNEQFF. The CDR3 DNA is TGTGCCAGCAGCCCGGGACTAGCGGGAGCTTATCGCCACAATGAGCAGTTCTTC.

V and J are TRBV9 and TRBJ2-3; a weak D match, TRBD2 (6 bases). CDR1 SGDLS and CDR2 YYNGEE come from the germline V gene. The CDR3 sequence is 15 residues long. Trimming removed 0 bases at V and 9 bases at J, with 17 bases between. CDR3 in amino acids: CASSVEGGAEWTQYF. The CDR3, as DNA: TGTGCCAGCAGCGTAGAGGGAGGCGCGGAATGGACGCAGTATTTT.

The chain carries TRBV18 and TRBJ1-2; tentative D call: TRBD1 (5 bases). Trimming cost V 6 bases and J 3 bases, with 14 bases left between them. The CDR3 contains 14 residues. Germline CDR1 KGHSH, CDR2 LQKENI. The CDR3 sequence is CASSRRGTDYGYTF. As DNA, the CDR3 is TGTGCCAGCTCCCGTCGGGGGACGGACTATGGCTACACCTTC. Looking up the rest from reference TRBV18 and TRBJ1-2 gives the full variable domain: NAGVMQNPRHLVRRRGQEARLRCSPMKGHSHVYWYRQLPEEGLKFMVYLQKENIIDESGMPKERFSAEFPKEGPSILRIQQVVRGDSAAYFCASSRRGTDYGYTFGSGTRLTVV.

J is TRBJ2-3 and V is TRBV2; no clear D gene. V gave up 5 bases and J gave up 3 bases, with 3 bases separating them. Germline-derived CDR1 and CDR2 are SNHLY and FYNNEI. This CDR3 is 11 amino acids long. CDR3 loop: CASSLTDTQYF. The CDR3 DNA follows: TGTGCCAGCAGTTTAACAGATACGCAGTATTTT. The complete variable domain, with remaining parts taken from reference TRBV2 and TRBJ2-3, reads EPEVTQTPSHQVTQMGQEVILRCVPISNHLYFYWYRQILGQKVEFLVSFYNNEISEKSEIFDDQFSVERPDGSNFTLKIRSTKLEDSAMYFCASSLTDTQYFGPGTRLTVL.

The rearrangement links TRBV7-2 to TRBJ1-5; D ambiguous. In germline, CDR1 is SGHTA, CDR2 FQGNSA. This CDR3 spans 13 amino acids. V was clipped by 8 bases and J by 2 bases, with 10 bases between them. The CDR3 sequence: CASRGYGNQPQHF. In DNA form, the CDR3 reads TGTGCCAGCCGGGGATACGGCAATCAGCCCCAGCATTTT.

This CDR3 reads CASSYSGGRGNEQFF. CDR3 sequence (DNA): TGTGCCAGCAGTTACTCGGGAGGCCGGGGCAATGAGCAGTTCTTC. The J gene is TRBJ2-1, the V gene TRBV6-5; TRBD2 might be the D (6 bases). The CDR3 has 15 amino acids. The V gene lost 0 bases and the J gene lost 6 bases, with 12 bases spanning the gap. Germline CDR1 MNHEY, CDR2 SVGAGI.

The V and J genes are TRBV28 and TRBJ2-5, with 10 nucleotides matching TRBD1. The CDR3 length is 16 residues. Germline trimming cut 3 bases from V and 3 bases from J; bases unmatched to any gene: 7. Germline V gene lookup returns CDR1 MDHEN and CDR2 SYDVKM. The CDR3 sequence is CASSFPDRGREETQYF. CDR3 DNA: TGTGCCAGCAGTTTTCCCGACAGGGGGCGGGAAGAGACCCAGTACTTC.

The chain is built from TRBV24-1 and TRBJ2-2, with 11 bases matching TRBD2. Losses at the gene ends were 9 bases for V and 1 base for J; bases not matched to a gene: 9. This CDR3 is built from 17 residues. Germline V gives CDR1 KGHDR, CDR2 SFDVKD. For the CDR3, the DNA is TGTGCCACCGGGGGGTTCGGACTAGCGGGGAACACCGGGGAGCTGTTTTTT. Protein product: CATGGFGLAGNTGELFF.